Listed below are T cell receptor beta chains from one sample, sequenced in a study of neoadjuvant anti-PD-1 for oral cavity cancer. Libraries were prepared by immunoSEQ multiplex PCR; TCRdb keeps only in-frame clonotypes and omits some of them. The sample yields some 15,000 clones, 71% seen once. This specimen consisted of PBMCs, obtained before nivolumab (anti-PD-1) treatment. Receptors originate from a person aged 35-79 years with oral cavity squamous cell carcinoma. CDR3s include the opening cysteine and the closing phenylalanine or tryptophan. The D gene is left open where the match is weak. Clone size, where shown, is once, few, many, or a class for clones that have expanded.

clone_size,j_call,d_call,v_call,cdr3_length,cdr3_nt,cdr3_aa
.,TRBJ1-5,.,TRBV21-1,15,TGTGCCAGCAGCAAACCAACAGGGAACAATCAGCCCCAGCATTTT,CASSKPTGNNQPQHF
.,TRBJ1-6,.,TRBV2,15,TGTGCCACTCTACCCCTGGCGGGGGTCAATTCACCCCTCCACTTT,CATLPLAGVNSPLHF
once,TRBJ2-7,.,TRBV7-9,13,TGTGCCAGCGACAGGCTCCCAGGCTACGAGCAGTACTTC,CASDRLPGYEQYF
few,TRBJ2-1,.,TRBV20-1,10,TGCAGTGCTATGGGCAATGAGCAGTTCTTC,CSAMGNEQFF
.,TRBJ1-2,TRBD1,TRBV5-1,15,TGCGCCAGCAGCCGTACGGGGGACAGAGGATATGGCTACACCTTC,CASSRTGDRGYGYTF
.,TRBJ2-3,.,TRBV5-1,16,TGCGCCAGCAGCTTGGCCACCGGGCCTAGCACAGATACGCAGTATTTT,CASSLATGPSTDTQYF
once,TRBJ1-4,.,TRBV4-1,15,TGCGCCAGCAGCCAAGAGGCTCAAATCCGGGGAAAACTGTTTTTT,CASSQEAQIRGKLFF
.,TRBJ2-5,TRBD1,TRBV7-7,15,TGTGCTAGCAGTTCTCCGGGACAGGGGGAAGAGACCCAGTACTTC,CASSSPGQGEETQYF
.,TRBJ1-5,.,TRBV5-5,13,TGTGCCAGCAGCTTTTTGGGTAATCAGCCCCAGCATTTT,CASSFLGNQPQHF
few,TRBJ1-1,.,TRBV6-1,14,TGTGCCAGCAGTGAATCACCGATGAACACTGAAGCTTTCTTT,CASSESPMNTEAFF
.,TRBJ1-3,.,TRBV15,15,TGTGCCACCGAGGACGTCATGAGCTCTGGAAACACCATATATTTT,CATEDVMSSGNTIYF
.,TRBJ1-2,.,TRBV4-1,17,TGCGCCAGCAGCCACCCAACCGGGCCCAAAGGGACCTATGGCTACACCTTC,CASSHPTGPKGTYGYTF
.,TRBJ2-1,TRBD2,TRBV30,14,TGTGCCTGGAGTACCCCTCAAGACGCTAGCGGTCCGTTCTTC,CAWSTPQDASGPFF
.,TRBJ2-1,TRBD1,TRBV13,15,TGTGCCAGCAGCCGTGGACAGGGGGGATACAATGAGCAGTTCTTC,CASSRGQGGYNEQFF
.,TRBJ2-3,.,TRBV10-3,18,TGTGCCATCAGGAACGCATTACAGGGGGGGGGCCGCACAGATACGCAGTATTTT,CAIRNALQGGGRTDTQYF
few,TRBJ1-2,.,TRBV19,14,TGTGCCAGTAGTATTTGGGGGCCCGTAAGTGGCTACACCTTC,CASSIWGPVSGYTF
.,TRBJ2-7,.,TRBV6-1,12,TGTGCCAGCAGTGACAACAGGTACGAGCAGTACTTC,CASSDNRYEQYF
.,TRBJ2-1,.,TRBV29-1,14,TGCAGCGTTCGCCAGGACACAGCTTACAATGAGCAGTTCTTC,CSVRQDTAYNEQFF
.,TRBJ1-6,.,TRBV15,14,TGTGCCACCAGCAGAGATACGGGGAATTCACCCCTCCACTTT,CATSRDTGNSPLHF
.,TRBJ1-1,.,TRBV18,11,TGTGCCAGCTCAAATCCATCTGAAGCTTTCTTT,CASSNPSEAFF
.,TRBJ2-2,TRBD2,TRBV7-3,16,TGTGCCAGCAGCAGGGCTAGCGGGAGGTCCACCGGGGAGCTGTTTTTT,CASSRASGRSTGELFF
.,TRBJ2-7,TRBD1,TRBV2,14,TGTGCCAGCAGTGACTGGACAGGCTCCTACGAGCAGTACTTC,CASSDWTGSYEQYF